The TCR beta chain described here comes from a study of cytomegalovirus exposure and HLA in healthy donors (dated by TCRdb to the late 2010s). Background for the entire study: An earlier analysis of roughly 630 of the donors reported 250 to 350 Gb of sequence data and around 120 million unique TCR beta sequences from about 180 million T cells. About 320 gigabases of sequencing data and 80 million or so unique TCR sequences were included in an early release covering 550 to 650 HLA-typed donors. Among the 398 genotyped donors, approximately 77% belonged to the genetic ancestry cluster associated with self-reported Caucasian donors. The aim of the study was to test whether cataloging public T cell receptors could identify signatures of past pathogen exposure. The study profiled the T cell repertoires of around 700 subjects by immunosequencing and related them to cytomegalovirus serostatus. Besides the first cohort of 666 subjects, a separate validation cohort made up of roughly 120 different subjects was used. To predict cytomegalovirus infection status, the study combined high-throughput TCR immunosequencing, statistical association of individual TCRs with disease status, and machine learning. To study patterns of TCR occurrence, a later analysis re-analyzed previously published TCR beta repertoires from 650 to 750 donors and added high-resolution HLA genotyping. In the later analysis, no new phenotypic data were used to find candidate immune exposures; instead, reliance was placed on TCR beta sequences and their occurrence across donors. An earlier analysis of 587 of the donors applied high-throughput TCR beta sequencing to assess whether each TCR beta V gene segment acted as functional or pseudogenic. Donor age, sex, ethnicity and CMV serostatus were collected together with the repertoire data. A later genetic analysis used genome-wide SNP genotypes for about three fifths of the roughly 700 donors, treating that subset as a discovery cohort. Every repertoire in the discovery cohort had been generated on one and the same sequencing platform. Both class I and class II loci were covered by HLA typing, at four-digit resolution. The number of donors typed differed by locus, with 629-630 for A, B, C, DRB1 and DQB1, 522 for DQA1, about 610 for DPA1, and around 460 for DPB1. Because of strong linkage in the cohort, roughly five DR-DQ haplotypes were treated as single units for association and clustering. Among around 400 genotyped donors of the cohort, an average of 235,054 unique TCR beta nucleotide sequences were sequenced per donor, 15% to 20% of them non-productive.

In total, 500 to 700 healthy bone marrow donors made up the cohort. At the time of sampling, every cohort member was nominally healthy, though immune exposures that went unrecorded were likely present. The donor tested CMV seropositive and was one of the 289 seropositive cohort members. A peripheral blood sample was collected from each donor, and TCR beta sequencing was performed on peripheral blood mononuclear cells. Genomic DNA was extracted from the blood cell samples with the Qiagen DNeasy Blood Extraction Kit. The full study reports these points: A further reported finding was that TCR beta sequences accurately predicted the HLA-A and HLA-B alleles for most subjects in the first cohort. A later analysis associated 15,000 or so TCR beta sequences with specific HLA alleles at a false discovery rate of 0.05. In an earlier analysis of fewer than 750 of the donors, most TCR beta V segments were observed in productive rearrangements about 90% or about 30% of the time, broadly matching IMGT annotations. According to a later analysis, parvovirus B19, influenza, CMV and Epstein-Barr virus appeared linked to several top co-occurrence clusters. A later analysis found that HLA-associated TCR beta chains were more clonally expanded and had lower generation probabilities than equally common non-associated chains. In a later genetic analysis, fewer N-insertions in productive TCRs were reported among donors in an Asian-associated ancestry cluster than the roughly 640-donor mean. CMV serostatus was the only immune exposure information available for the cohort. In this cohort, only TCR beta chains were sequenced, and detectable features were limited by the absence of alpha or paired-chain data. A later analysis found that TCR association rates varied across HLA loci, with DRB1 alleles showing the most associated TCRs and HLA-C alleles the fewest. A group of highly shared sequence variants was considered likely to be a technical artifact of the sequencing pipeline. A later analysis found that most CMV-associated TCR beta chains appeared HLA-restricted, with HLA associations seemingly driven largely by CMV exposure. When HLA alleles, especially DR and DQ, strongly co-occurred, attributing TCR associations to individual alleles was difficult. In both the original and validation cohorts, the classifier was reported to diagnose cytomegalovirus status with high specificity and sensitivity. The authors suggested that the approach could potentially be generalized to other disease states and immunological phenotypes. A few of the identified cytomegalovirus-associated TCR beta chains were confirmed in vitro to be specific for cytomegalovirus antigens. Sequencing depth was assumed to be roughly uniform across donors in the presence/absence analyses, though that assumption may not hold. An association between a missense DCLRE1C variant and V-gene and J-gene trimming of TCR beta chains was found in a later genetic analysis and replicated in an independent cohort. Some IMGT-functional V segments, including TRBV6-2 and TRBV6-3, could not be told apart with the 87-base-pair reads, so those segments were excluded. Most TCR sequences were observed very rarely across donors, whereas some public TCRs were present in many individuals. Approximately 18 rarely observed V segments, including chromosome 9 orphons, were excluded from the earlier analysis of a few hundred of the donors because counts were too low. Because some donors lacked HLA typing at each locus, the association tests relied only on the typed subset. In the study, roughly 160 TCR beta chains were listed as associated with cytomegalovirus. Linkage disequilibrium might explain the correlated functional status among segregating V segments, but an unknown experimental factor could not be excluded.

The germline V gene gives CDR1 as LGHNA and CDR2 as YNFKEQ. Spanning cysteine to phenylalanine, the CDR3 consists of 14 amino acids. Of all the DNA, just the CDR3 is kept, 42 bases in frame from base 1. V is pared back by 0 bases and J by 11 bases, with 14 bases lying between the germline termini. As concerns this clone: Its recognized antigen is unknown. No quality values exist for individual bases; no much larger clone is one base distant.

The library was prepared using the immunoSEQ multiplex PCR assay. A mixture of 60 forward primers for TCR Vbeta segments and 13 reverse primers for TCR Jbeta segments was used in the multiplex PCR. Amplification of the CDR3 region of rearranged TCR beta genes was performed with a multiplex PCR assay on genomic DNA. The Illumina HiSeq System was used to sequence the amplified TCR beta libraries as 87-base-pair reads. Per the authors' processing: Across the roughly 640 repertoires, a later analysis counted some 80 million unique TCR beta chains, about 10 million of which were shared by at least two donors. To remove PCR and sequencing errors, raw reads were error-corrected and collapsed into unique sequences using a nearest-neighbor algorithm that merged closely related sequences. To assign V, D and J gene segments, CDR3 sequences were aligned to IMGT reference sequences. For a sequence to be retained, a match of at least six nucleotides was required to both a V gene segment and a J gene segment. A rearrangement was called productive if the CDR3 had no stop codons and remained in frame with V and J, and every other rearrangement was called non-productive. Following IMGT convention, CDR3 was defined as the stretch from the second conserved V-encoded cysteine to the conserved J-encoded phenylalanine. The earlier analysis of some 540 of the donors excluded any sequence lacking an unambiguous match to a single V gene segment. An earlier analysis of almost 600 of the donors classified V segments as functional when productive rearrangements were above 56.7% and as segregating when the standard deviation between donors was above 5%. A statistical classification framework was built to diagnose cytomegalovirus status from the catalog of TCR beta chain sequences. V and J gene assignment, in a later analysis, came from comparing TCR nucleotide sequences with IMGT/GENE-DB human TR gene sequences. Using the TCRdist pipeline, a later analysis assigned CDR3 sequences along with most-parsimonious VDJ recombination scenarios. In a later analysis, each TCR beta chain was defined by its CDR3 amino acid sequence together with its V-gene family, and reads lacking a unique V-gene family were excluded. In a later analysis, around 600 highly shared, low-generation-probability nucleotide sequences were removed to address suspected cross-contamination and a sequencing artifact. In a later analysis, a clonal expansion index for each public chain was calculated from normalized within-repertoire ranks of inferred template counts. A later analysis computed generation probabilities with a VDJ recombination model fitted to out-of-frame rearrangements, and checked the results against IGoR. In a later analysis, hypergeometric tests were used to score TCR-TCR, TCR-HLA and TCR-CMV co-occurrence, with a repertoire-size bias correction applied to TCR pairs. A later analysis estimated false discovery rates by permuting HLA or CMV assignments 20 times. In a later analysis, co-occurring TCRs were grouped with DBSCAN, and TCRdist sequence similarity was added when clustering was performed within HLA-allele-positive subsets. Co-occurrence clustering excluded repertoires with fewer than 30,000 or more than 120,000 public chains, plus five with anomalous nucleotide sharing. TCRdb retrieved this table from immuneACCESS and kept in-frame rearrangements only. Not all clones are present; in checked studies, unresolved V genes account for under half, and no reason is known for the remainder. The V and J calls and clone size were taken over from that table, and D and trimming were inferred from the DNA. The sample yields tens of thousands of clones; about 79% were counted once. The ten largest clones represent around 5.4% of the sample.

This chain is built from TRBV4-2 and TRBJ1-3, with the D gene call left open. This TCR came from a male donor in good health and CMV-seropositive. Sequenced input: PBMCs. The DNA sequence reads TGTGCCAGCAGCCAAGATCTCGGCGGCGGCGCCATATATTTT. Translated, it gives CASSQDLGGGAIYF.